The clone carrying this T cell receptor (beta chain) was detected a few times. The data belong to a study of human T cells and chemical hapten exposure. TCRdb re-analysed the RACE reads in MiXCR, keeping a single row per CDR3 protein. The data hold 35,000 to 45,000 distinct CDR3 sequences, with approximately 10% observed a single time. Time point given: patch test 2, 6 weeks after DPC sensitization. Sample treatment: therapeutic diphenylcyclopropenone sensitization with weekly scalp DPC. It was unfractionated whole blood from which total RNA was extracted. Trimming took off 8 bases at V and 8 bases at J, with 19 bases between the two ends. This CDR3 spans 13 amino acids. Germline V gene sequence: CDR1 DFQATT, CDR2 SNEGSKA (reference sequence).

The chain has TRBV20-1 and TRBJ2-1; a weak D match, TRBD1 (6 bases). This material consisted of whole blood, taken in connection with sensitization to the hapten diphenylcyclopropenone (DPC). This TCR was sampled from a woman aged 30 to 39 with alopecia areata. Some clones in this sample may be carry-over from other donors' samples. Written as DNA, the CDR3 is TGCAGTCTTTACCGACAGGACCGAGATGAGCAGTTCTTC. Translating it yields CSLYRQDRDEQFF.